This T cell receptor beta chain was observed in a study of T cell responses to AZD1222 COVID-19 vaccine. As for this clone: No antigen is known for it.

Germline V gene sequence: CDR1 SNHLY, CDR2 FYNNEI. The CDR3 is made up of 13 amino acids. Trimming cost V 5 bases and J 7 bases, with 14 bases left between them. Repertoires were generated with immunoSEQ multiplex PCR, while TCRdb's copy carries only in-frame clones and drops some. The table has 130,000 or so clones, over 85% seen once; the top ten hold less than 0.95%. Findings and limits, study-wide: Only a handful of AZD1222 recipients, several in all, had baseline seropositivity.

The chain has TRBV2 and TRBJ1-2; weak D call: TRBD1 (6 bases). This sequence originates from an adult in good health. The sample was peripheral blood, taken on day 0 of MenACWY control vaccination. CDR3 residues: CASSKRTEGGYTF. The DNA of the CDR3 is TGTGCCAGCAGTAAACGGACAGAGGGTGGCTACACCTTC.